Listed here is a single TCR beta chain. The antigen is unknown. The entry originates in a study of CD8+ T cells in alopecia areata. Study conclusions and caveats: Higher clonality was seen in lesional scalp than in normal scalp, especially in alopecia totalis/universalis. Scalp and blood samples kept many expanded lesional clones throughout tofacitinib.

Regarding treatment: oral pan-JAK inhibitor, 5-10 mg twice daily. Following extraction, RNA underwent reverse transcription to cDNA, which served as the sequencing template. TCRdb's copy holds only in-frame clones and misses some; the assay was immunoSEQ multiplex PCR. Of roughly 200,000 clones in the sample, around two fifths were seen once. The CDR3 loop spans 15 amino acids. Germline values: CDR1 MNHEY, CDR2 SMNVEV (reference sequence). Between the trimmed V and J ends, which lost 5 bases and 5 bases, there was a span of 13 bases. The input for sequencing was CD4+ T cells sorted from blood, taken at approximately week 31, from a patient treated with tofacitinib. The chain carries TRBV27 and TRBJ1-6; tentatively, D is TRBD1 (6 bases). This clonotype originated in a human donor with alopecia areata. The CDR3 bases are TGTGCCAGCAGTAGACAGGCCCTGAATAATTCACCCCTCCACTTT. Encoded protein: CASSRQALNNSPLHF.